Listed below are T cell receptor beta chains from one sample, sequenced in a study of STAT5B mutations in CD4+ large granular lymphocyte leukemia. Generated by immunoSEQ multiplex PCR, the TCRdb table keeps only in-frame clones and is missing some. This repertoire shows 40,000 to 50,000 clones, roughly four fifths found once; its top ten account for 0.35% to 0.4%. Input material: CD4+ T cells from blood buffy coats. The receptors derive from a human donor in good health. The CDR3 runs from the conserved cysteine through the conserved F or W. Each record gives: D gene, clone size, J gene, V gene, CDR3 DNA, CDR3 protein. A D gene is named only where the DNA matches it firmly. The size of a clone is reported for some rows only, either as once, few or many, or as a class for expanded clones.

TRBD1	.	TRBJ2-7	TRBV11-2	TGTGCCAGCAGCTCCCCGGGACAGGGAACCTACGAGCAGTACTTC	CASSSPGQGTYEQYF
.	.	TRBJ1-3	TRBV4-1	TGCGCCAGCAGCCGGGCCAGCTCTGGAAACACCATATATTTT	CASSRASSGNTIYF
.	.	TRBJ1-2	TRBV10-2	TGCGCCAGCAGTGAGTCCATTTTCGTCCCCCCCGGGGACTATGGCTACACCTTC	CASSESIFVPPGDYGYTF
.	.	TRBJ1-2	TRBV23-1	TGCGCCAGCAGTCAAAGGAGCACTAACTATGGCTACACCTTC	CASSQRSTNYGYTF
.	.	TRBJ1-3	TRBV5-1	TGCGCCAGCAGCTTGGGACAGCGAAACACCATATATTTT	CASSLGQRNTIYF
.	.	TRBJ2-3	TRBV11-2	TGTGCCAGCAGCGTCAGGGTGTTCACAGATACGCAGTATTTT	CASSVRVFTDTQYF
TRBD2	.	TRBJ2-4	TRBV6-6	TGTGCCAGCAGTTACGGGACTAGCGGGGGAAACATTCAGTACTTC	CASSYGTSGGNIQYF
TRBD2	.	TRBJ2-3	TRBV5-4	TGTGCCAGCAGCGCCGACCCGGGACTAGCGGGTACGCAGTATTTT	CASSADPGLAGTQYF
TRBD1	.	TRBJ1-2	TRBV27	TGTGCCAGCAGTACCACCCGGGACAGCAGAGTCTATGGCTACACCTTC	CASSTTRDSRVYGYTF
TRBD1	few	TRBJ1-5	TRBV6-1	TGTGCCAGCAGTGAATTTGGCAGGGGGCGCGGTCAGCCCCAGCATTTT	CASSEFGRGRGQPQHF
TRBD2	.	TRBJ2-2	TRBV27	TGTGCCAGCAGTTTATCCGCTAGCGGGGGCCGGAACACCGGGGAGCTGTTTTTT	CASSLSASGGRNTGELFF
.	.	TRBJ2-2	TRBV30	TGTGCCTGGAGTGTACGAAGTTGGAACACCGGGGAGCTGTTTTTT	CAWSVRSWNTGELFF
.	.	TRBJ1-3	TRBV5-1	TGCGCCAGCAGCCCGGGACACTCTGGAAACACCATATATTTT	CASSPGHSGNTIYF
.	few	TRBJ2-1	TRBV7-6	TGTGCCAGCAGCCATTCGGAGAGCTCCTACAATGAGCAGTTCTTC	CASSHSESSYNEQFF
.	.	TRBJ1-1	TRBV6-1	TGTGCCAGCAGTGGTGGAGGCGCGAACACTGAAGCTTTCTTT	CASSGGGANTEAFF
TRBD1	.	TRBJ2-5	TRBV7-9	TGTGCCAGCAGCTTTCCAGGGGGAGAGACCCAGTACTTC	CASSFPGGETQYF
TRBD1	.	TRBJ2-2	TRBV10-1	TGCGCCAGTAGACAGGGGAAGGACACCGGGGAGCTGTTTTTT	CASRQGKDTGELFF
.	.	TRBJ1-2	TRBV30	TGTGCCTGGGGCTCCCCCCGGGACGGAGTTTATGGCTACACCTTC	CAWGSPRDGVYGYTF
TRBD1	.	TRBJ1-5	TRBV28	TGTGCCAGCAGTTCTCACTCGACAGGGGACAATCAGCCCCAGCATTTT	CASSSHSTGDNQPQHF
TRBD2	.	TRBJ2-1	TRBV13	TGTGCCAGCAGCCCCTCGGGACTAGCGGGGCCGAGCTCCTACAATGAGCAGTTCTTC	CASSPSGLAGPSSYNEQFF
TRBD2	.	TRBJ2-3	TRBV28	TGTGCCAGCAGGGCGGGGGGGCCCGCAGATACGCAGTATTTT	CASRAGGPADTQYF
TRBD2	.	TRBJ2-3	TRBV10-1	TGCGCCAGCAGTGAAGGGACTAGCGGGAGTTTTGGAGATACGCAGTATTTT	CASSEGTSGSFGDTQYF
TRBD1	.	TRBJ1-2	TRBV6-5	TGTGCCAGCAGTTACCGGACAGGGATGAACTATGGCTACACCTTC	CASSYRTGMNYGYTF
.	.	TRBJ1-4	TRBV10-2	TGCGCCAGCAGTGAACCGGGACCGCAGACGGCTGAAAAACTGTTTTTT	CASSEPGPQTAEKLFF
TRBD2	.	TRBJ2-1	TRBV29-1	TGCAGCGTGACTAGCGGGGGCATAACCTACAATGAGCAGTTCTTC	CSVTSGGITYNEQFF
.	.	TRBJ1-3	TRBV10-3	TGTGCCATCAGCGCCGGGACATTTAAGGGAAACACCATATATTTT	CAISAGTFKGNTIYF
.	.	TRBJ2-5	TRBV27	TGTGCCAGCAGTCCGGCAGGGGGAGGGACCCAGTACTTC	CASSPAGGGTQYF
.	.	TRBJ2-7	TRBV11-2	TGTGCCAGCAGCTTAGAGAGGCAGTCACCGTACTTC	CASSLERQSPYF
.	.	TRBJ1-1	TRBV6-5	TGTGCCAGCAGTTACTCTGCGAACACTGAAGCTTTCTTT	CASSYSANTEAFF
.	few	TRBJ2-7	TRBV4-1	TGCGCCAGCAGCCAATGGCCCTACGAGCAGTACTTC	CASSQWPYEQYF
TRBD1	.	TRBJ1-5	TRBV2	TGTGCCAGGTCGACAGGGTCTGATCAGCCCCAGCATTTT	CARSTGSDQPQHF
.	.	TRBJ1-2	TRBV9	TGTGCCAGCAGCCTAAGGGGGTCGGGGGGGGACTATGGCTACACCTTC	CASSLRGSGGDYGYTF
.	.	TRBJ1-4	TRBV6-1	TGTGCCTGTAAGGGAGGAAGAAATGAAAAACTGTTTTTT	CACKGGRNEKLFF
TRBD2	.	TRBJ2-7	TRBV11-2	TGTGCCAGCAGGTTAGCGGGAGGGACCTACGAGCAGTACTTC	CASRLAGGTYEQYF
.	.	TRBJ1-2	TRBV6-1	TGTGCCAGCAGTTATGGTCAGCTATATGGCTACACCTTC	CASSYGQLYGYTF
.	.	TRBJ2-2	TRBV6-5	TGTGCCAGCAGTCTCGCGGGCGGGGAGCTGTTTTTT	CASSLAGGELFF
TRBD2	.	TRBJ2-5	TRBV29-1	TGCAGCGTGCCTAGCGGGGGGGAATGGGAGACCCAGTACTTC	CSVPSGGEWETQYF
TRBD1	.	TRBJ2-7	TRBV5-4	TGTGCCAGCAGCTTGCGGGACAGGGATGCCCACGAGCAGTACTTC	CASSLRDRDAHEQYF
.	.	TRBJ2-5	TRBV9	TGTGCCAGCAGCGCGCGGGGTCCCTTAGAGACCCAGTACTTC	CASSARGPLETQYF
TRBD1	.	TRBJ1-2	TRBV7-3	TGTGCCAGCAGCTTAAGGGGGGACAGTACCTTTGGTGGCTACACCTTC	CASSLRGDSTFGGYTF
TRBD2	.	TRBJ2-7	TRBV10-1	TGCGCCAGCAGTAGCGGGACTTACGAGCAGTACTTC	CASSSGTYEQYF
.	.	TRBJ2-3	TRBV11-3	TGTGCCAGCAGCTTAGGGGCCGTAGGTCGTCTTAGCACAGATACGCAGTATTTT	CASSLGAVGRLSTDTQYF
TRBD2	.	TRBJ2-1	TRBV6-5	TGTGCCAGCAGTTACGGACTAGCGGGCTCCTACAATGAGCAGTTCTTC	CASSYGLAGSYNEQFF
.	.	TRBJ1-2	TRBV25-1	TGTGCCAGCAGTGAAGGAAAGCGTAACTATGGCTACACCTTC	CASSEGKRNYGYTF
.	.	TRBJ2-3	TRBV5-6	TGTGCCAGCAGCTTGGCGACAGGGAGGGCAGATACGCAGTATTTT	CASSLATGRADTQYF
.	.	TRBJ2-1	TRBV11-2	TGTGCCAGCAGCCGGGTGGGGGGAACCTACAATGAGCAGTTCTTC	CASSRVGGTYNEQFF
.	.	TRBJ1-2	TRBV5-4	TGTGCCAGCAGCTTGTCGATCGGTACAATCCGTAACTATGGCTACACCTTC	CASSLSIGTIRNYGYTF
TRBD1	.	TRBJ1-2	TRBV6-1	TGTGCCAGCAGGGTGGGGACAGACTATGGCTACACCTTC	CASRVGTDYGYTF
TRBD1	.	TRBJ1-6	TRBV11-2	TGTGCCAGCAGCTCAAGAGATGGACAGGGGAATTCACCCCTCCACTTT	CASSSRDGQGNSPLHF
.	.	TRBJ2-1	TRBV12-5	TGTGCTAGTGGTTTGTACAATGAGCAGTTCTTC	CASGLYNEQFF
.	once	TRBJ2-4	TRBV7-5	TGTGTCAGAAGCTTAGTAATTATAGCCAAAAACATTCAGTACTTC	CVRSLVIIAKNIQYF